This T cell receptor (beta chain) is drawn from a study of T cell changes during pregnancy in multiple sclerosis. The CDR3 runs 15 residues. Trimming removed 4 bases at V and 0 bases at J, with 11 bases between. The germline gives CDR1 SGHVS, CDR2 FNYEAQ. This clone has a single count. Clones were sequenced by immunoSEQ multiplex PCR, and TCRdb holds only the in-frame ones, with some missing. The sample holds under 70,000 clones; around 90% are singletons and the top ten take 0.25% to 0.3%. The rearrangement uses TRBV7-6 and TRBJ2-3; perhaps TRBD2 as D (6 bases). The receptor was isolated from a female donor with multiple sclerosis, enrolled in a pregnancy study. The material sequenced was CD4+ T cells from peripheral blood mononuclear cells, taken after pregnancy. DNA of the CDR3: TGTGCCAGCAGCTCCAACAGCGGGAGCACAGATACGCAGTATTTT. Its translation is CASSSNSGSTDTQYF.